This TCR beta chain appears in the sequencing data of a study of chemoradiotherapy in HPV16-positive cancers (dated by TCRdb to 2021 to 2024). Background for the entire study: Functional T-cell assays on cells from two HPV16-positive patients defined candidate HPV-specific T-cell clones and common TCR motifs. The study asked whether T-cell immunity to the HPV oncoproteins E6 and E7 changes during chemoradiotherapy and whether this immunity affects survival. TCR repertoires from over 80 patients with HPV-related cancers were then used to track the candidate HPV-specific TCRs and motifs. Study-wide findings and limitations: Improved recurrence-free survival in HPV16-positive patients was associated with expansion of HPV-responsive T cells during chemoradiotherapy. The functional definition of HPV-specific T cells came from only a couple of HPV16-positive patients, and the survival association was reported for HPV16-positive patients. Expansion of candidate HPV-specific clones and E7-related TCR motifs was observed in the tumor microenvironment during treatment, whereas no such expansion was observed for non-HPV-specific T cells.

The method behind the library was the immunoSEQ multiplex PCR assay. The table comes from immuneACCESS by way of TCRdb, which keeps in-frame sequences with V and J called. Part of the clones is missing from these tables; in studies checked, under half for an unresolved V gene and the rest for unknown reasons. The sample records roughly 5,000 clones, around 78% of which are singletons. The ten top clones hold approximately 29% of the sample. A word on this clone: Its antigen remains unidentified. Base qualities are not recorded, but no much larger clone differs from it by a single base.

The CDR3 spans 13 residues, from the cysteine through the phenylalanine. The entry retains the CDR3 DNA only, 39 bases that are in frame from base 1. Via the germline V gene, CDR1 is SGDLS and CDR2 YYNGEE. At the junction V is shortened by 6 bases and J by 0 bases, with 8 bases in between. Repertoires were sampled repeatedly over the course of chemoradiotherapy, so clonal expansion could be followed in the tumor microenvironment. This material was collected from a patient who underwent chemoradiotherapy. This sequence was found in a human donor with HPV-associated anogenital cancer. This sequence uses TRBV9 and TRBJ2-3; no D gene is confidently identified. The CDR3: CASNWASTDTQYF. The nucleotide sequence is TGTGCCAGCAATTGGGCGAGCACAGATACGCAGTATTTT.